Listed below are T cell receptor beta chains from one sample, sequenced in a study of stem cell transplantation in POMP-related autoinflammatory disease. Method: immunoSEQ multiplex PCR; TCRdb's copy keeps in-frame clones and lacks some. Of more than 20,000 clones listed, 75% to 85% are singletons. The input for sequencing was CD4+ T cells from PBMCs, taken before stem cell transplantation. Every receptor here comes from a human donor with POMP-related autoinflammation and immune dysregulation (PRAID). CDR3s leave out the opening cysteine and the closing phenylalanine or tryptophan. Fields, in order: V gene, clone size, J gene, CDR3 protein. A clone size is listed for some rows: how often the clone was seen (once, few, many), or a class if it is expanded.

TRBV13,NA,TRBJ1-1,ASSLGEGRNTEAF
TRBV11-1,NA,TRBJ2-7,ASSLGQGATYEQY
TRBV11-2,medium-sized,TRBJ2-1,ASSLSSYNEQF
TRBV6-5,NA,TRBJ1-2,ASSYATDYGYT
TRBV5-5,NA,TRBJ2-3,ASRLGWAYTDTQY
TRBV28,NA,TRBJ2-7,ASSLTAIYEQY
TRBV5-3,few,TRBJ2-2,ARSLETGRKDTGELF
TRBV11-2,NA,TRBJ2-7,ASSSRVGGFHYEQY
TRBV6-6,few,TRBJ1-5,ASSYRSNQPQH
TRBV10-3,NA,TRBJ2-4,AISERENWNIQY
TRBV7-2,NA,TRBJ2-1,ASSSDRGGYNEQF
TRBV2,once,TRBJ1-2,ASTGRGADGYT
TRBV18,NA,TRBJ2-7,ASSPLAGTYEQY
TRBV2,few,TRBJ2-7,ASSEAHGTRKY
TRBV29-1,NA,TRBJ2-5,SVAVPTSRGETQY
TRBV2,once,TRBJ2-2,ASSGQGITGELF
TRBV6-5,NA,TRBJ1-2,ASTDFGVPSYGYT
TRBV2,NA,TRBJ1-4,ASRALTGIGEKLF
TRBV2,NA,TRBJ2-7,ASSPSYEQY
TRBV5-4,NA,TRBJ1-2,ASSLTVLDGYT
TRBV4-1,NA,TRBJ2-5,ASSQGTSGGETQY
TRBV30,once,TRBJ1-4,AWNLYEKLF
TRBV6-5,few,TRBJ1-6,ASSYSGEGGSPLH
TRBV5-1,NA,TRBJ2-5,ASSSRLAGNQETQY
TRBV19,NA,TRBJ2-3,ASAVSTDTQY
TRBV28,NA,TRBJ2-6,ASSRQSSGANVLT
TRBV9,NA,TRBJ1-6,ASSEINSPLH
TRBV27,few,TRBJ1-2,ASSLRLNYGYT
TRBV10-1,NA,TRBJ2-1,ASSDGTGVRNEQF
TRBV5-4,NA,TRBJ1-2,ASTLDLGGYT
TRBV7-9,NA,TRBJ2-2,ASSLARQGSTGELF
TRBV7-9,NA,TRBJ2-1,ASTRAGYNEQF
TRBV4-1,NA,TRBJ2-5,ASSYTGKGYQETQY
TRBV7-9,NA,TRBJ1-4,ASSLGGEKLF
TRBV5-6,few,TRBJ2-2,ASSLGPTFPGELF
TRBV4-2,NA,TRBJ2-3,ASSQAASGNLATQY
TRBV2,NA,TRBJ1-2,ASSVRGYYGYT
TRBV7-9,once,TRBJ2-3,ASSVDRADTQY
TRBV5-1,NA,TRBJ2-1,ASSLESGSYNEQF
TRBV7-9,NA,TRBJ2-7,ASLGPPYYEQY